What follows describes a single T cell receptor (beta chain). Antigen specificity is unknown. The assay was immunoSEQ multiplex PCR, and TCRdb's table has in-frame clones only and misses some. The sample records tens of thousands of clones, 70% to 90% being singletons. This sample was taken from a study of T cells in localized non-small cell lung cancer. Findings of the study overall: Longer overall survival was seen with higher T cell density measured in blood. Sequencing covered just one tumor region, so heterogeneity cannot be ruled out. Appearances in adjacent lung were noted for a median around 55 of the top 100 tumor clones. Among the tissues sampled, uninvolved adjacent lung had the highest T cell clonality, above tumor.

Germline V gene data show CDR1 as GTSNPN and CDR2 as SVGIG (reference sequence). There are 15 residues in the CDR3. V was cut by 2 bases and J by 0 bases, with 8 bases left in between. This sequence joins TRBV30 and TRBJ2-6; no clear D gene. This receptor was obtained from a woman aged 40 to 75 with stage I lung adenocarcinoma. The sequencing used peripheral blood, collected before any cancer treatment. CDR3: CAWSRDLSGANVLTF. DNA of the CDR3: TGTGCCTGGAGTCGCGACCTCTCTGGGGCCAACGTCCTGACTTTC.